Below, 21 T cell receptor beta chains from the same sample are listed, as sequenced in a study of beta chain features in type 1 diabetes. What these receptors recognize is not known. The authors reverse transcribed all of the isolated RNA, so sequencing captured expressed TCRB transcripts. Assay: immunoSEQ multiplex PCR; the TCRdb copy retains only in-frame clones and omits some. The table includes under 130,000 clones, 25% to 35% detected once. General study findings and limits: All four CD4+ subsets from Type 1 diabetes patients carried moderately but significantly shorter TCRB CDR3s.

The specimen was central memory CD4+ T cells from blood. The source of these receptors is a woman aged 18-35 years with type 1 diabetes.

This clone occurred a few times. This sequence joins TRBV2 and TRBJ1-1; D not certain. The CDR3 runs 12 residues. Germline assignment: CDR1 SNHLY and CDR2 FYNNEI. Trimming removed 5 bases at V and 4 bases at J, with 8 bases between. The CDR3 DNA sequence: TGTGCCAGCAGTCTAGACGCCACTGAAGCTTTCTTT. As protein: CASSLDATEAFF.

This clone has only a few counts. The chain's CDR3 is CASSRGLAGYEQFF. DNA of the CDR3: TGTGCCAGCAGCCGGGGACTAGCGGGATATGAGCAGTTCTTC. The genes are TRBV28 and TRBJ2-1, with 13 bases matching TRBD2. The germline gives CDR1 MDHEN, CDR2 SYDVKM. There are 14 residues in the CDR3. V lost 6 bases, J lost 8 bases, and 4 bases stayed unmatched.

This clone occurred a few times. The rearrangement joins TRBV2 to TRBJ1-1, with D unclear. From germline, CDR1 is SNHLY and CDR2 FYNNEI. There are 11 residues in the CDR3. Trimming took off 6 bases at V and 11 bases at J, with 13 bases between the two ends. The CDR3 is CASRLAGAAFF. The DNA of the CDR3 is TGTGCCAGCAGGCTCGCGGGCGCGGCTTTCTTT.

This clone was detected a few times. The chain couples TRBV28 to TRBJ1-1, with D unclear. With 5 bases removed from V and 1 base from J, the gap between germline ends came to 8 bases. CDR1 is MDHEN, CDR2 SYDVKM, per germline. The CDR3 is made up of 13 amino acids. CDR3 sequence (DNA): TGTGCCAGCAGTCCCACAGAGAACACTGAAGCTTTCTTT. The encoded protein is CASSPTENTEAFF.

This clone was found once. The chain carries TRBV25-1 and TRBJ2-1, with 13 positions matching TRBD2. Per the germline V gene, CDR1 is MGHDK and CDR2 is SYGVNS. V lost 4 bases to trimming and J lost 7 bases; unmatched junction nucleotides: 13. This CDR3 region has 18 residues. CDR3 nucleotide sequence: TGTGCCAGCAGTGGAGGACTAGCGGGAGAGGGCCCTAATAATGAGCAGTTCTTC. Residues: CASSGGLAGEGPNNEQFF.

A few counts support this clone. This CDR3 reads CASSGAAYPYEQYF. The CDR3 bases are TGCGCCAGCAGCGGGGCGGCCTACCCCTACGAGCAGTACTTC. The chain uses TRBV5-1 and TRBJ2-7, with a tentative D call TRBD1 (5 bases). The CDR3 is made up of 14 amino acids. The ends were cut back, 4 bases at V and 2 bases at J, with 13 bases in the middle. Germline CDR1 is SGHRS and CDR2 is YFSETQ.

Ten or more counts support this clone. The gene calls are TRBV2 and TRBJ2-7; 8 nucleotides line up with TRBD2. The CDR3 runs 12 residues. Germline lookup yields CDR1 SNHLY and CDR2 FYNNEI. J was trimmed by 7 bases and V by 8 bases; bases with no gene match: 7. The CDR3 nucleotides are TGTGCCAGCGCAGGAGGGACTAGGGAGCAGTACGTC. As protein: CASAGGTREQYV.

The sample holds a few counts of this clone. The chain uses TRBV4-2 and TRBJ2-1; D ambiguous. V was cut by 0 bases and J by 0 bases, with 9 bases left in between. Germline CDR1 LGHNA, CDR2 YNFKEQ. The CDR3 runs 16 residues. CDR3 residues: CASSQEGGNSYNEQFF. In nucleotides, the CDR3 is TGTGCCAGCAGCCAAGAAGGCGGTAACTCCTACAATGAGCAGTTCTTC.

There are a few counts of this clone. This sequence joins TRBV11-3 and TRBJ2-5; 7 bases are shared with TRBD2. The ends lost 5 bases at V and 3 bases at J; junction bases unmatched: 3. The CDR3 has 13 residues. CDR1 and CDR2 (germline): SGHNT, YENEEA. This CDR3 is CASSTSGKETQYF. Written as DNA, the CDR3 is TGTGCCAGCAGCACAAGCGGGAAAGAGACCCAGTACTTC.

J is TRBJ2-5 and V is TRBV28; TRBD1 agrees at 8 bases. Germline V gene lookup returns CDR1 MDHEN and CDR2 SYDVKM. This CDR3 is 13 amino acids long. Trimming at V came to 6 bases and at J to 5 bases, leaving 5 bases not matched to a gene. The CDR3 region is CASSSGQVETQYF. The DNA of the CDR3 is TGTGCCAGCAGCTCGGGACAGGTCGAGACCCAGTACTTC.

The chain recombines TRBV6-5 with TRBJ1-5, with D perhaps TRBD1 (5 bases). Germline lookup yields CDR1 MNHEY and CDR2 SVGAGI. The CDR3 length is 15 residues. The V and J ends lost 5 bases and 7 bases respectively, with 18 bases between them. The CDR3 DNA reads TGTGCCAGCAGTCGCCCCGGGGGTCTGGGGCAGCCCCAGCATTTT. It encodes CASSRPGGLGQPQHF.

This clone was found a few times. V is TRBV6-5 and J is TRBJ2-1; TRBD2 might be the D (6 bases). This CDR3 spans 14 amino acids. Germline-derived CDR1 and CDR2 are MNHEY and SVGAGI. Between the trimmed V and J ends, which lost 6 bases and 4 bases, there was a span of 13 bases. In nucleotides, the CDR3 is TGTGCCAGCAGGATGGGCGCGGGGTACAATGAGCAGTTCTTC. It encodes CASRMGAGYNEQFF.

The rearrangement uses TRBV27 and TRBJ2-1; 8 nucleotides agree with TRBD1. The CDR3 runs 17 residues. The V segment lost 5 bases and the J segment 0 bases; nucleotides outside the gene matches: 9. The germline V gene has CDR1 MNHEY and CDR2 SMNVEV (reference sequence). For the CDR3, the DNA is TGTGCCAGCAGTGGACAGGGACGCCGAGGCTCCTACAATGAGCAGTTCTTC. Translation: CASSGQGRRGSYNEQFF.

This clone was counted at least ten times. The rearrangement uses TRBV18 and TRBJ2-1; 7 bases are a match to TRBD2. V shed 6 bases, J shed 6 bases, and the junction held 11 bases outside the gene matches. CDR3 size: 15 residues. Germline V gives CDR1 KGHSH, CDR2 LQKENI. The CDR3 loop reads CASSRRGSGPNEQFF. The CDR3, as DNA: TGTGCCAGCTCTCGGCGGGGTAGCGGGCCCAATGAGCAGTTCTTC.

CDR3 sequence (DNA): TGTGCCAGCAGCTTAGGGGTCCAGGGATTGAGTCCCCAGCATTTT. Its protein is CASSLGVQGLSPQHF. The chain uses TRBV7-9 and TRBJ1-5, with a tentative D call TRBD1 (5 bases). The length of the CDR3 is 15 residues. The germline CDR1 and CDR2 sequences are SEHNR and FQNEAQ (reference sequence). V lost 1 base and J 10 bases, leaving 17 bases between the germline ends.

Notes on this clone: The junction shows a germline mismatch at one end, possibly a read error. The chain employs TRBV18 and TRBJ2-7; 10 bases match TRBD1. The CDR3 loop spans 13 amino acids. The V gene's germline CDR1 is KGHSH and CDR2 LQKENI. CDR3 DNA sequence: TGTGCCAGCTCACCCGACAGGGGGCACGAGCAGCACTTC. Translated, it gives CASSPDRGHEQHF.

The V call is TRBV30, the J call TRBJ1-2, with 7 bases identical to TRBD1. The CDR3 has 13 residues. Germline CDR1 and CDR2: GTSNPN and SVGIG (reference sequence). V lost 3 bases, J lost 7 bases, and 8 bases stayed unmatched. Here the CDR3 reads CAWSPGTDLGYTF. As DNA, the CDR3 is TGTGCCTGGAGCCCCGGGACAGACCTTGGCTACACCTTC.

This clone was counted between two and nine times. This chain connects TRBV7-9 to TRBJ2-3, with 12 nucleotides matching TRBD2. Germline CDR1 is SEHNR and CDR2 is FQNEAQ (reference sequence). The CDR3 runs 18 residues. V gave up 5 bases and J gave up 4 bases; unmatched junction bases: 13. In DNA form, the CDR3 reads TGTGCCAGCAGCAACCCTAGCGGGAGGGACTTTCGGGCAGATACGCAGTATTTT. This codes for CASSNPSGRDFRADTQYF.

This clone was detected once. The rearrangement joins TRBV2 to TRBJ2-5; D remains ambiguous. The CDR3 contains 12 residues. Germline V gene sequence: CDR1 SNHLY, CDR2 FYNNEI. The V end lost 6 bases, the J end lost 4 bases, and 9 bases lay between the germline ends. The CDR3 DNA reads as TGTGCCAGCAGCGGTGTAAGAGAGACCCAGTACTTC. Protein: CASSGVRETQYF.

CDR3 coding DNA: TGTGCCAGCAGCTACCGCAGCGGGAGAGGAAGTACAGATACGCAGTATTTT. Encoded protein: CASSYRSGRGSTDTQYF. The chain employs TRBV7-2 and TRBJ2-3; 8 nucleotides line up with TRBD2. J lost 3 bases, V lost 4 bases, and 12 bases had no gene match. This CDR3 comprises 17 residues. Germline V gene data show CDR1 as SGHTA and CDR2 as FQGNSA.

The rearrangement links TRBV10-3 to TRBJ2-1; a possible D gene is TRBD2 (6 bases). Between the trimmed V and J ends, which lost 5 bases and 9 bases, there was a span of 23 bases. Germline V gene lookup returns CDR1 ENHRY and CDR2 SYGVKD. The CDR3 is 16 amino acids. The CDR3 region has the DNA TGTGCCATCAGTCCCGGGGGTAGCGGAGCTGGGGGTGAGCAGTTCTTC. Its translation is CAISPGGSGAGGEQFF.